These 9 T cell receptor beta chains originate from one sample sequenced in a study of shared clonotypes between healthy human individuals. Generated by immunoSEQ multiplex PCR, the TCRdb table keeps only in-frame clones and is missing some. The sample holds over a million clones, roughly 96% seen once. Material: naive CD4+ T cells sorted from blood. Subset reported: CD45RA+ positively selected. The receptors shown here come from a man aged 30-40 years in good health.

In its sample, this clone was seen once. This chain uses TRBV9 with TRBJ2-3; a weak D match, TRBD2 (6 bases). The CDR3 is made up of 17 amino acids. Germline CDR1 reads SGDLS; CDR2 reads YYNGEE. Trimming removed 4 bases from V and 5 bases from J, with 23 bases in between. In DNA form, the CDR3 reads TGTGCCAGCAGCCGATTACCAACTGCGGGACGAAGAGATACGCAGTATTTT. Amino acid sequence: CASSRLPTAGRRDTQYF.

The J gene is TRBJ1-5, the V gene TRBV28; 9 bases fit TRBD1. V trimming: 7 bases; J trimming: 7 bases; junction bases outside the gene matches: 5. Germline CDR1 is MDHEN and CDR2 is SYDVKM. CDR3 length equals 13 residues. The CDR3 nucleotides read TGTGCCAGCATGGACAGGGGAGGCCAGCCCCAGCATTTT. The encoded protein is CASMDRGGQPQHF.

The chain carries TRBV5-6 and TRBJ2-7; TRBD1 aligns across 9 bases. CDR3 length: 15 residues. V trimming: 2 bases; J trimming: 5 bases; junction bases outside the gene matches: 8. CDR1 is SGHDT, CDR2 YYEEEE, per germline. The CDR3 DNA follows: TGTGCCAGCAGCTTCTTCGGGACAGGGCTACACGAGCAGTACTTC. It translates to CASSFFGTGLHEQYF. The whole variable domain, filled in from reference TRBV5-6 and TRBJ2-7, reads DAGVTQSPTHLIKTRGQQVTLRCSPKSGHDTVSWYQQALGQGPQFIFQYYEEEERQRGNFPDRFSGHQFPNYSSELNVNALLLGDSALYLCASSFFGTGLHEQYFGPGTRLTVT.

The rearrangement joins TRBV11-2 to TRBJ1-1; 7 bases agree with TRBD1. Per the germline V gene, CDR1 is SGHAT and CDR2 is FQNNGV. The V and J ends lost 6 bases and 1 base, in that order; junction bases with no gene match: 11. This CDR3 is 16 amino acids long. The CDR3 sequence is CASRNTGALPNTEAFF. The CDR3 DNA follows: TGTGCCAGCAGGAACACAGGGGCTCTTCCGAACACTGAAGCTTTCTTT.

The V call is TRBV28, the J call TRBJ2-3; D possibly corresponds to TRBD2 (6 bases). The V gene lost 5 bases and the J gene lost 1 base, with 13 bases spanning the gap. CDR1 MDHEN and CDR2 SYDVKM come from the germline V gene. This CDR3 contains 15 residues. The CDR3 loop reads CASSTSGEGTDTQYF. CDR3 coding DNA: TGTGCCAGCAGTACCTCGGGGGAGGGCACAGATACGCAGTATTTT.

The genes are TRBV7-9 and TRBJ2-5, with 13 bases identical to TRBD2. J gave up 4 bases and V 5 bases, and 7 bases lay outside the gene matches. From germline, CDR1 is SEHNR and CDR2 FQNEAQ (reference sequence). This CDR3 has 16 residues. The CDR3 nucleotides read TGTGCCAGCAGCACCGGACTAGCGGGAGTATCAGAGACCCAGTACTTC. Amino acids: CASSTGLAGVSETQYF.

This chain links TRBV16 with TRBJ1-4; D not certain. CDR1 is KGHSY and CDR2 is FQNENV in the germline V gene. The CDR3 totals 13 residues. V dropped 3 bases and J dropped 8 bases, with 10 bases sitting between them. DNA for the CDR3: TGTGCCAGCAGCCACACGTTCATGGAAAAACTGTTTTTT. It yields the protein CASSHTFMEKLFF.

The rearrangement uses TRBV5-4 and TRBJ2-7; TRBD2 aligns across 12 bases. Trimming cost V 4 bases and J 7 bases; bases outside gene matches: 6. The length of the CDR3 is 14 residues. CDR1 is SGHNT, CDR2 YYREEE, per germline (reference sequence). In DNA form, the CDR3 reads TGTGCCAGCAGCCTAGCGGGAGGGCCGTTGGAGCAGTACTTC. Amino acid sequence: CASSLAGGPLEQYF.

The V gene is TRBV2, the J gene TRBJ1-5; D unclear. V gave up 3 bases and J gave up 0 bases, with 9 bases separating them. Looked up from germline, CDR1 is SNHLY and CDR2 is FYNNEI. The CDR3 has 15 residues. CDR3: CASSDRTYSNQPQHF. CDR3 nucleotide sequence: TGTGCCAGCAGTGACAGGACCTATAGCAATCAGCCCCAGCATTTT.